This T cell receptor beta chain is from a study of blood T cell dynamics during melanoma immunotherapy. Whole-study context: First-line therapy was either pembrolizumab or nivolumab with ipilimumab for metastatic melanoma.

Method: immunoSEQ multiplex PCR; TCRdb's copy keeps in-frame clones and lacks some. The table records approximately 9,600 clones, about 85% of them present only once. Noted time point: pre-treatment baseline. CDR3 size: 16 residues. CDR1 is SGHRS, CDR2 YFSETQ, per germline. The V gene lost 1 base and the J gene lost 1 base, with 14 bases spanning the gap. The V gene is TRBV5-1, the J gene TRBJ1-1; D gene unclear. This clonotype was sampled from a human donor with melanoma. Sequencing was performed on blood, taken from a patient treated with checkpoint blockade. For the CDR3, the DNA is TGCGCCAGCAGCTTGTTGGGTACCTTTGGGAACACTGAAGCTTTCTTT. It specifies CASSLLGTFGNTEAFF.